The source of this T cell receptor beta chain is a study of blood T cells in healthy people across ages. Together with a sample-barcoded 5' primer, a J-beta primer mix was included in a second PCR lasting roughly 6 to 12 cycles. TCRdb ran MiXCR on the 5' RACE reads and lists one entry per CDR3 protein. The data hold about 780,000 distinct CDR3 sequences, with 46% observed a single time. This clonotype was sampled from a man aged 80 or over in good health. The sequenced sample was blood.

CDR3 coding DNA: TGCAGTGCTAGTCAGGGGGGTACGCAGTATTTT. Protein product: CSASQGGTQYF. V gene TRBV20-1 combines with J gene TRBJ2-3, with TRBD1 as a possible D gene (7 bases). In germline, CDR1 is DFQATT, CDR2 SNEGSKA (reference sequence). The CDR3 sequence is 11 residues long. V dropped 3 bases and J dropped 8 bases, with 9 bases sitting between them.